The source of this T cell receptor beta chain is a study of T cell repertoires in cytomegalovirus infection (dated by TCRdb to the late 2010s). A note on the overall study: Peptide stimulations targeted recently identified HLA-C-restricted CMV epitopes, whose presentation resists viral immunomodulation, together with well-studied HLA-B-restricted epitopes. The HLA type of each donor mattered for the analysis, because public TCR beta signatures pointed to carriage of CMV infection along with the matching HLA type.

Points the paper makes about the study in general: The ex vivo response was dominated by HLA-C-restricted CMV-specific TCR beta clonotypes, which also provided the single most frequent clonotype in two of eight donors. Carriers of CMV infection plus the relevant HLA type were discriminated by the cumulative frequency of public TCR beta family members in the study cohort and in an independent roughly 370-donor cohort.

Taken with the paper, the label for treatment or condition translates to: in vitro stimulation with specific CMV peptide epitopes to enrich CMV-specific T cells. These reads were obtained on an Illumina HiSeq 1500. TCRdb ran its own pipeline on the public reads, namely fastp trimming at Q25 and MiXCR clone calling, and kept in-frame beta chains. Each entry merges the rows of one CDR3 protein and shows their most common DNA and genes. The sample records some 560,000 distinct CDR3 sequences, around two fifths of which are singletons. Of the sample, about 48% falls within the top ten clones. From a lookup of the germline V gene, CDR1 and CDR2 are SGHTA and FQGNSA. Trimming takes 5 bases from V and 2 bases from J, and the germline ends sit 10 bases apart. The CDR3 goes from the cysteine to the phenylalanine over 14 residues. The only DNA kept is the CDR3, 42 bases in frame from the first base. This clonotype was seen at least ten times. Its target antigen remains unknown. No per-base quality is available; no much larger clone lies one base away.

The chain links TRBV7-2 with TRBJ1-5; a weak D assignment points to TRBD1 (6 bases agree). The sequence came from a human donor in good health (CMV status not recorded). Some clones in this sample may be carry-over from other donors' samples. The specimen comprised cultured PBMCs, sampled from culture after CMV antigen stimulation. The nucleotide sequence is TGTGCCAGCAGCCCCTCAGGGGGCAATCAGCCCCAGCATTTT. This yields the protein CASSPSGGNQPQHF.